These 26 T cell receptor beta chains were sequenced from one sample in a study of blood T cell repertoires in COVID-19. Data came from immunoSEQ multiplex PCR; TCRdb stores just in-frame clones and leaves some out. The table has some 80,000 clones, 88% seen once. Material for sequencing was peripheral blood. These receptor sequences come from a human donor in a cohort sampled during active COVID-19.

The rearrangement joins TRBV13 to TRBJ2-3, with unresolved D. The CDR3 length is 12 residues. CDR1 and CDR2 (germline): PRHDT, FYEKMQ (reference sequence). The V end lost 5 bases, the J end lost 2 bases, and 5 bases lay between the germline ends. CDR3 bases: TGTGCCAGCAGCCTGTACACAGATACGCAGTATTTT. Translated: CASSLYTDTQYF.

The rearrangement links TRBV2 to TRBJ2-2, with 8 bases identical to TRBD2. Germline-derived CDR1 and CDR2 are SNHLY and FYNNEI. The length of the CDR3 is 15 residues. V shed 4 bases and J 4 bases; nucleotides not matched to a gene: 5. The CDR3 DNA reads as TGTGCCAGCAGTGTAGACGGGAGGGCCACCGGGGAGCTGTTTTTT. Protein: CASSVDGRATGELFF.

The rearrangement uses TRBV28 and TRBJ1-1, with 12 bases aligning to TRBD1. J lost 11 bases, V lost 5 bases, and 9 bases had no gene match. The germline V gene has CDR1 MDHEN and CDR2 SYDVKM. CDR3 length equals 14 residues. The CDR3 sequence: CASSGGQGAFRAFF. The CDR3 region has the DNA TGTGCCAGCAGTGGGGGACAGGGGGCGTTTCGGGCTTTCTTT.

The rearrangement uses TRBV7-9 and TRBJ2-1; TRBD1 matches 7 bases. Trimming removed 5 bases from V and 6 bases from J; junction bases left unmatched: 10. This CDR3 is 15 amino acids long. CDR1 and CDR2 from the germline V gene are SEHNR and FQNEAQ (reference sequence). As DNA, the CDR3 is TGTGCCAGCAGCCAAAACCAGGGGGAATCCAATGAGCAGTTCTTC. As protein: CASSQNQGESNEQFF. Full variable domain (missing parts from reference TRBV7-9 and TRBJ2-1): DTGVSQNPRHKITKRGQNVTFRCDPISEHNRLYWYRQTLGQGPEFLTYFQNEAQLEKSRLLSDRFSAERPKGSFSTLEIQRTEQGDSAMYLCASSQNQGESNEQFFGPGTRLTVL.

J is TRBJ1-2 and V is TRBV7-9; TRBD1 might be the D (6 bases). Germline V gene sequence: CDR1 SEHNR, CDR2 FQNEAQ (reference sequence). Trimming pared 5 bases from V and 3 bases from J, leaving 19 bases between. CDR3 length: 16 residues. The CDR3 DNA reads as TGTGCCAGCAGCCAGGTCCGGACAGCCCTCCACTATGGCTACACCTTC. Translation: CASSQVRTALHYGYTF.

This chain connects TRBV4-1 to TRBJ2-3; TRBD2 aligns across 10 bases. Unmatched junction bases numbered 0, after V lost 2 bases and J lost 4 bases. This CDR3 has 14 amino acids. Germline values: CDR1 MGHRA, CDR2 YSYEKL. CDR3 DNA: TGCGCCAGCAGCCAAACTAGCGGGGCAGATACGCAGTATTTT. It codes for CASSQTSGADTQYF.

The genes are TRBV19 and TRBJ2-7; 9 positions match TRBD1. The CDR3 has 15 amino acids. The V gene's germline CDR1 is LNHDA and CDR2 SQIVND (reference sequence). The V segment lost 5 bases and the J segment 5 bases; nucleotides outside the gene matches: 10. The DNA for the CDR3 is TGTGCCAGTAGTCTAACCGGGACAGGGATTCACGAGCAGTACTTC. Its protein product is CASSLTGTGIHEQYF.

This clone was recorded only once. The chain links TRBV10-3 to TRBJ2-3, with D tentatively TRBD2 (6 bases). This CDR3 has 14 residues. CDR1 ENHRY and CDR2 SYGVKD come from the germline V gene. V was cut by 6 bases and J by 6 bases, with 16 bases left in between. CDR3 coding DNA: TGTGCCATCAGCCGGGACTCACGCTTGGATACGCAGTATTTT. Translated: CAISRDSRLDTQYF.

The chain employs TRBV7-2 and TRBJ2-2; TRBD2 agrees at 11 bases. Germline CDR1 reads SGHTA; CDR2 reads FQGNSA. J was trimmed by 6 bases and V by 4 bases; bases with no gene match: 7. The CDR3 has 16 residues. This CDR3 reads CASSSQLAGVPGELFF. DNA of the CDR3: TGTGCCAGCAGCTCACAACTAGCGGGAGTCCCCGGGGAGCTGTTTTTT.

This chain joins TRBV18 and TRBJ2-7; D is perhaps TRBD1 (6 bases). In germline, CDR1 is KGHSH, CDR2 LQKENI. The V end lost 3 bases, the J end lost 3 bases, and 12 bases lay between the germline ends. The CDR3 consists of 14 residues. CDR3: CASSPGTPFYEQYF. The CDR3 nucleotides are TGTGCCAGCTCACCCGGGACACCTTTCTACGAGCAGTACTTC.

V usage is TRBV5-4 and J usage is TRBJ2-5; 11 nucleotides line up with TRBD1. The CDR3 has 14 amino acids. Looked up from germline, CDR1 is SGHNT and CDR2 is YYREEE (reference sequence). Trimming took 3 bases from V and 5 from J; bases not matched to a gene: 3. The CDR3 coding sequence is TGTGCCAGCAGCTGGACAGGGGGCCGGGAGACCCAGTACTTC. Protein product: CASSWTGGRETQYF.

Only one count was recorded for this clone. CDR3 coding DNA: TGTGCCAGCAGCCAAGCGGGGAGGGACACCGGGGAGCTGTTTTTT. As protein: CASSQAGRDTGELFF. The J gene is TRBJ2-2, the V gene TRBV5-5; TRBD2 matches at 7 bases. The CDR3 is 15 amino acids. Germline values: CDR1 SGHKS, CDR2 YYEKEE (reference sequence). The ends lost 4 bases at V and 3 bases at J; junction bases unmatched: 6.

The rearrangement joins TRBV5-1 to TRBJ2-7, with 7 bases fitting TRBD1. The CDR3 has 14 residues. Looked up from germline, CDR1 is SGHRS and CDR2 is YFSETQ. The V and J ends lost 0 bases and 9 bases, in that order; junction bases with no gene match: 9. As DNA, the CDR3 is TGCGCCAGCAGCTTGGGGGACAGCCTGCCGGGGCAGTACTTC. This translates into CASSLGDSLPGQYF. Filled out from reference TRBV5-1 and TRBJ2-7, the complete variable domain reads KAGVTQTPRYLIKTRGQQVTLSCSPISGHRSVSWYQQTPGQGLQFLFEYFSETQRNKGNFPGRFSGRQFSNSRSEMNVSTLELGDSALYLCASSLGDSLPGQYFGPGTRLTVT.

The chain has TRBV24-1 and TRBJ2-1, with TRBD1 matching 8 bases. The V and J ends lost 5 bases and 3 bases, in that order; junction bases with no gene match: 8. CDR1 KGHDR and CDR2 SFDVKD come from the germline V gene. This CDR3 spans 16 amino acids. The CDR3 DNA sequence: TGTGCCACCAGTGGACGGGGGACAGGCGGCTACAATGAGCAGTTCTTC. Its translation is CATSGRGTGGYNEQFF.

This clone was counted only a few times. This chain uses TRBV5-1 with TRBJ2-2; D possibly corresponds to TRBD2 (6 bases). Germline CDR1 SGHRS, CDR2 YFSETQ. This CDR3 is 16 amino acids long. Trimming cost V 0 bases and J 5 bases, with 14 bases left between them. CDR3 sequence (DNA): TGCGCCAGCAGCTTGGCGGGCGGGGAAGGAACCGGGGAGCTGTTTTTT. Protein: CASSLAGGEGTGELFF.

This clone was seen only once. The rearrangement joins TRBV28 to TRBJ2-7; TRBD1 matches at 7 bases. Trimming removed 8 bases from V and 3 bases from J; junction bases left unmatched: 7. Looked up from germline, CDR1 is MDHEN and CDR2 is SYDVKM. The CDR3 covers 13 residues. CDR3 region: CASLRTGRYEQYF. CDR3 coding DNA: TGTGCCAGCCTTCGGACAGGCCGCTACGAGCAGTACTTC.

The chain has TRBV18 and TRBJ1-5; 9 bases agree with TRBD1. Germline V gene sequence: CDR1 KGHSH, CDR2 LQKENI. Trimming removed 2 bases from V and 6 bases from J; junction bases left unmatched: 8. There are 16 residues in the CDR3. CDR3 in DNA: TGTGCCAGCTCACCAGGGAAACAGGGGGCCAGTCAGCCCCAGCATTTT. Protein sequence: CASSPGKQGASQPQHF.

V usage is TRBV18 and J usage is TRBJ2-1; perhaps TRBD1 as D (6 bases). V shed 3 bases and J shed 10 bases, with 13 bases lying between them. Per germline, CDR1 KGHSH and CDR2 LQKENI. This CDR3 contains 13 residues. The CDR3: CASSPLDGGEQFF. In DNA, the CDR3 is TGTGCCAGCTCACCCCTGGATGGGGGCGAGCAGTTCTTC.

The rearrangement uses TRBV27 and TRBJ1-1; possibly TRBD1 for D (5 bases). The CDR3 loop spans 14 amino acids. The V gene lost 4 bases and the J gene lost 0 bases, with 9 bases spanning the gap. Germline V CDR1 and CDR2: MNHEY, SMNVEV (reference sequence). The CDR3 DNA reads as TGTGCCAGCAGTTATCGACAGATGAACACTGAAGCTTTCTTT. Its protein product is CASSYRQMNTEAFF.

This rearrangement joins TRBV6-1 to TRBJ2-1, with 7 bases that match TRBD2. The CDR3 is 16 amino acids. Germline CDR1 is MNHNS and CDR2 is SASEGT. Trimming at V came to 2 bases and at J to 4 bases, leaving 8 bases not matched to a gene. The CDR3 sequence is CASSEKMGGGYNEQFF. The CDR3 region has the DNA TGTGCCAGCAGTGAAAAAATGGGCGGGGGTTACAATGAGCAGTTCTTC.

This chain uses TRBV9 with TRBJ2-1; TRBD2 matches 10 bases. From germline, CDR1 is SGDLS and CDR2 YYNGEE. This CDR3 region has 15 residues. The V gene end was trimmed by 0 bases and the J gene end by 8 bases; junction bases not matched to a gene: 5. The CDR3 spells CASSVDPSGGDEQFF. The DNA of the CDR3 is TGTGCCAGCAGCGTAGACCCTAGCGGGGGCGATGAGCAGTTCTTC.

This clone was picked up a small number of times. CDR3 sequence: CASSLSYTGELFF. DNA of the CDR3: TGTGCCAGCAGTTTGAGCTACACCGGGGAGCTGTTTTTT. The chain recombines TRBV28 with TRBJ2-2; D unresolved. The V gene's germline CDR1 is MDHEN and CDR2 SYDVKM. The CDR3 totals 13 residues. V was shortened by 3 bases and J by 3 bases, with 5 bases between the two germline ends.

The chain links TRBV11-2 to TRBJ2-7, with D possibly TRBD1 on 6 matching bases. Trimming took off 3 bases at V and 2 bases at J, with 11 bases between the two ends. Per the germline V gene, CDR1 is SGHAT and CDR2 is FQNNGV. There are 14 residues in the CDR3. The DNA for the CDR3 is TGTGCCAGCAGCTTGACAAAGGGGGCCTACGAGCAGTACTTC. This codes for CASSLTKGAYEQYF.

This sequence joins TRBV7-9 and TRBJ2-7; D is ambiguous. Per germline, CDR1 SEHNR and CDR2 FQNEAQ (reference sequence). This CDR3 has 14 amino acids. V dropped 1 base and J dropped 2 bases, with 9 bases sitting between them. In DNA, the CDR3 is TGTGCCAGCAGCTTAGGGCAGGCAGCCTACGAGCAGTACTTC. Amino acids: CASSLGQAAYEQYF.

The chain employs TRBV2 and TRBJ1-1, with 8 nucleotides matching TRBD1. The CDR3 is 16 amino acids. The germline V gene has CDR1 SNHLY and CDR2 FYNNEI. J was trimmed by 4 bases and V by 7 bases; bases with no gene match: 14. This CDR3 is CASKSLNRGGGTEAFF. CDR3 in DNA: TGTGCCAGCAAATCATTAAACAGGGGGGGAGGCACTGAAGCTTTCTTT.

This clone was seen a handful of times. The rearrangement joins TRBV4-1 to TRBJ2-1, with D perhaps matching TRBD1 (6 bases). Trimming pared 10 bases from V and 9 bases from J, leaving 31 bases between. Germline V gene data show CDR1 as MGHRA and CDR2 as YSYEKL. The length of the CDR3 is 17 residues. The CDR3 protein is CATRHDRSRAKRGEQFF. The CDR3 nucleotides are TGCGCCACCAGACACGACAGGTCAAGGGCCAAAAGGGGTGAGCAGTTCTTC.